The table lists the clone carrying this T cell receptor beta chain with a few counts. Its matching antigen is unknown. The data were taken from a study of T cells in localized non-small cell lung cancer. Using immunoSEQ multiplex PCR, the repertoire was profiled, and TCRdb retains in-frame clones only, with some absent. The repertoire includes some 38,000 clones, just over 85% of them detected once, and about 5.4% sits in the top ten. Study results and caveats: Sequencing was limited to one tumor region, leaving the possibility of heterogeneity open. Uninvolved adjacent lung showed higher T cell clonality than tumor. Patients showing higher blood T cell density tended to see longer overall survival. Adjacent lung held a median around 60 of the top 100 tumor clones.

Trimming cost V 5 bases and J 6 bases, with 17 bases left between them. Germline V gene data show CDR1 as SGHTA and CDR2 as FQGNSA. The CDR3 runs 14 residues. The V call is TRBV7-2, the J call TRBJ2-7; D is tentatively TRBD1 or TRBD2 (5 bases each). The sequencing used peripheral blood mononuclear cells, collected before any cancer treatment. The clonotype was recovered from a male donor at least 60 years old with stage II lung adenocarcinoma. In DNA, the CDR3 is TGTGCCAGCAGCCACGGGACGGCTGCATCCGAGCAGTACTTC. Residues: CASSHGTAASEQYF.